What follows are 26 T cell receptor beta chains derived from one specimen sequenced in a study of identical twins. One entry per CDR3 protein results from TCRdb running MiXCR on the 5' RACE reads. The sample lists 1.5 million or so distinct CDR3 sequences; about 32% were seen once. Sequenced sample: cord blood. These receptors came from a newborn girl in good health.

This clonotype was detected a few times. J is TRBJ1-1 and V is TRBV29-1; D unresolved. The V gene's germline CDR1 is SQVTM and CDR2 ANQGSEA. The CDR3 loop spans 13 amino acids. V lost 4 bases and J 6 bases, leaving 15 bases between the germline ends. The CDR3 sequence is CSVGLLRRPEAFF. The CDR3 DNA is TGCAGCGTTGGCCTATTAAGGAGACCTGAAGCTTTCTTT. The variable domain in full, with the rest retrieved from reference TRBV29-1 and TRBJ1-1, is SAVISQKPSRDICQRGTSLTIQCQVDSQVTMMFWYRQQPGQSLTLIATANQGSEATYESGFVIDKFPISRPNLTFSTLTVSNMSPEDSSIYLCSVGLLRRPEAFFGQGTRLTVV.

This clonotype turned up a few times. The chain carries TRBV3-1 and TRBJ2-1, with 10 positions matching TRBD2. CDR3 size: 16 residues. Germline V gene sequence: CDR1 LGHDT, CDR2 YNNKEL (reference sequence). V lost 2 bases and J lost 0; bases outside the gene matches: 1. Written as DNA, the CDR3 is TGTGCCAGCAGCCAATCTAGCGGGAGCTCCTACAATGAGCAGTTCTTC. The encoded protein is CASSQSSGSSYNEQFF.

The chain employs TRBV24-1 and TRBJ2-3; 7 bases are a match to TRBD1. V gave up 5 bases and J gave up 1 base; unmatched junction bases: 5. CDR1 and CDR2 (germline): KGHDR, SFDVKD. The CDR3 has 15 amino acids. CDR3: CATSGPGTGTDTQYF. The CDR3 nucleotides read TGTGCCACCAGTGGACCCGGGACAGGCACAGATACGCAGTATTTT.

This clonotype was seen a single time. The junction does not match germline at one end; this may be a read error. The chain employs TRBV4-2 and TRBJ2-4; 10 bases align to TRBD2. The end of the DNA fits TRBJ2-7 better, so the J call may be wrong. This CDR3 is built from 16 residues. Per germline, CDR1 LGHNA and CDR2 YNFKEQ. CDR3 region: CASGQAGTSVQYEQYF. CDR3 DNA: TGTGCCAGCGGCCAGGCCGGGACTAGCGTGCAGTACGAGCAGTACTTC.

This clonotype was detected only once. An end of the junction does not agree with germline; a read error may underlie this. This sequence joins TRBV30 and TRBJ1-6; D gene unclear. The CDR3 totals 14 residues. Germline loops: CDR1 GTSNPN, CDR2 SVGIG (reference sequence). The CDR3 nucleotides are TGTGCCTGGAGTGTCCTCTCCGATAATTCACCCCTCCACTTT. Encoded protein: CAWSVLSDNSPLHF.

This chain links TRBV6-2 or TRBV6-3 with TRBJ1-2, with 8 bases fitting TRBD1. V shed 6 bases and J 4 bases; nucleotides not matched to a gene: 7. The CDR3 consists of 14 residues. Germline V gene lookup returns CDR1 MNHEY and CDR2 SVGEGT. CDR3 protein: CASSRADRAYGYTF. CDR3 coding DNA: TGTGCCAGCAGCCGCGCGGACAGGGCCTATGGCTACACCTTC.

V is TRBV7-9 and J is TRBJ1-4; a possible D gene is TRBD1 (5 bases). Between the trimmed V and J ends, which lost 4 bases and 3 bases, there was a span of 15 bases. The CDR3 contains 16 residues. Germline V gene lookup returns CDR1 SEHNR and CDR2 FQNEAQ (reference sequence). The CDR3 region has the DNA TGTGCCAGCAGCTACCCCGAGGTGGGGGCTAATGAAAAACTGTTTTTT. Residues: CASSYPEVGANEKLFF.

This chain connects TRBV16 to TRBJ2-3; 9 nucleotides line up with TRBD2. This CDR3 contains 15 residues. The germline gives CDR1 KGHSY, CDR2 FQNENV. V shed 0 bases and J 8 bases; nucleotides not matched to a gene: 6. The CDR3 bases are TGTGCCAGCAGCCAATCGGCGGGAGGGCCTCCTACGCAGTATTTT. Protein sequence: CASSQSAGGPPTQYF.

V usage is TRBV20-1 and J usage is TRBJ2-3, with D unclear. Germline CDR1 reads DFQATT; CDR2 reads SNEGSKA (reference sequence). This CDR3 has 14 residues. V was trimmed by 4 bases and J by 1 base, leaving 12 bases between them. The chain's CDR3 is CSAKSPAGTDTQYF. DNA for the CDR3: TGCAGTGCTAAGTCCCCAGCAGGCACAGATACGCAGTATTTT.

This clonotype was detected many times. The chain links TRBV2 to TRBJ1-2; possible D gene TRBD1, 6 bases. The CDR3 sequence is 14 residues long. The V and J ends lost 6 bases and 2 bases respectively, with 13 bases between them. Germline V gene sequence: CDR1 SNHLY, CDR2 FYNNEI. CDR3 sequence: CASSVPGGNYGYTF. The CDR3 nucleotides read TGTGCCAGCAGCGTACCCGGGGGCAACTATGGCTACACCTTC. The full variable domain, its missing parts supplied by reference TRBV2 and TRBJ1-2, is EPEVTQTPSHQVTQMGQEVILRCVPISNHLYFYWYRQILGQKVEFLVSFYNNEISEKSEIFDDQFSVERPDGSNFTLKIRSTKLEDSAMYFCASSVPGGNYGYTFGSGTRLTVV.

The chain uses TRBV3-1 and TRBJ2-3; D not resolved. The V end was cut by 4 bases, the J end by 0 bases, with 14 bases between. This CDR3 contains 16 residues. Germline assignment: CDR1 LGHDT and CDR2 YNNKEL (reference sequence). The CDR3: CASSRHRGSSTDTQYF. The CDR3 DNA is TGTGCCAGCAGCCGGCATCGCGGCTCTAGCACAGATACGCAGTATTTT.

This clonotype showed up just a few times. The rearrangement joins TRBV9 to TRBJ2-3; D call uncertain. The V and J ends lost 4 bases and 9 bases respectively, with 18 bases between them. CDR1 SGDLS and CDR2 YYNGEE come from the germline V gene. The CDR3 runs 14 residues. The CDR3 spells CASSPGSSSGTQYF. The CDR3 nucleotides are TGTGCCAGCAGCCCCGGGTCCTCCAGTGGGACGCAGTATTTT. Full variable domain (rest looked up from reference TRBV9 and TRBJ2-3): DSGVTQTPKHLITATGQRVTLRCSPRSGDLSVYWYQQSLDQGLQFLIQYYNGEERAKGNILERFSAQQFPDLHSELNLSSLELGDSALYFCASSPGSSSGTQYFGPGTRLTVL.

The V gene is TRBV19, the J gene TRBJ1-1; D call uncertain. Trimming took off 3 bases at V and 6 bases at J, with 11 bases between the two ends. Germline CDR1 LNHDA, CDR2 SQIVND (reference sequence). The CDR3 extends over 13 amino acids. The CDR3 reads CASSIEIWSEAFF. The CDR3 nucleotides are TGTGCCAGTAGTATCGAGATATGGTCTGAAGCTTTCTTT.

This clonotype was recorded a few times. The CDR3 sequence is CSAGQANTEAFF. The CDR3 nucleotides read TGCAGTGCTGGGCAGGCGAACACTGAAGCTTTCTTT. The genes are TRBV20-1 and TRBJ1-1; D gene uncertain. From germline, CDR1 is DFQATT and CDR2 SNEGSKA (reference sequence). Trimming left V 5 bases short and J 1 base short, with 8 bases between. The CDR3 has 12 residues.

A note on this clonotype: This could be a read error, since a much larger clone is one nucleotide away. The genes are TRBV29-1 and TRBJ2-3; 14 nucleotides match TRBD2. The CDR3 contains 20 residues. From germline, CDR1 is SQVTM and CDR2 ANQGSEA. This CDR3 is CGVEDVGRLAGGPSTDTQYF. The DNA of the CDR3 is TGCGGCGTTGAAGATGTGGGGAGACTAGCGGGAGGGCCGAGCACAGATACGCAGTATTTT.

This clonotype has more than one count but fewer than ten. The V call is TRBV11-2, the J call TRBJ2-5; 8 nucleotides agree with TRBD1. Losses at the gene ends were 3 bases for V and 2 bases for J; bases not matched to a gene: 11. The CDR3 has 17 residues. Germline V gene sequence: CDR1 SGHAT, CDR2 FQNNGV. The CDR3 loop is CASSFFPTGESQETQYF. The DNA for the CDR3 is TGTGCCAGCAGCTTCTTCCCGACAGGGGAGTCACAAGAGACCCAGTACTTC.

In its sample, this clonotype was seen a few times. Written as DNA, the CDR3 is TGTGCCAGCGTAGACGACTCCTACGAGCAGTACTTC. Amino acids: CASVDDSYEQYF. This chain connects TRBV2 to TRBJ2-7; D unresolved. The CDR3 sequence is 12 residues long. Looked up from germline, CDR1 is SNHLY and CDR2 is FYNNEI. V lost 8 bases and J lost 0, with 8 bases in between. The whole variable domain, remainder taken from reference TRBV2 and TRBJ2-7, is EPEVTQTPSHQVTQMGQEVILRCVPISNHLYFYWYRQILGQKVEFLVSFYNNEISEKSEIFDDQFSVERPDGSNFTLKIRSTKLEDSAMYFCASVDDSYEQYFGPGTRLTVT.

In its sample, this clonotype was seen a few times. The chain joins TRBV20-1 to TRBJ1-5, with D possibly TRBD1 on 5 matching bases. Trimming removed 5 bases from V and 3 bases from J, with 14 bases in between. This CDR3 has 14 amino acids. Looked up from germline, CDR1 is DFQATT and CDR2 is SNEGSKA (reference sequence). CDR3 protein: CSALRPGINQPQHF. CDR3 DNA: TGCAGTGCTCTACGCCCAGGGATCAATCAGCCCCAGCATTTT.

This clonotype was seen only a few times. The J gene is TRBJ2-3, the V gene TRBV7-2; 7 bases match TRBD2. V lost 1 base, J lost 0 bases, and 10 bases stayed unmatched. This CDR3 comprises 18 residues. Germline V CDR1 and CDR2: SGHTA, FQGNSA. As DNA, the CDR3 is TGTGCCAGCAGCTTAGTGCACGGGGGTAGCGGGAGCACAGATACGCAGTATTTT. It codes for CASSLVHGGSGSTDTQYF. Filled out from reference TRBV7-2 and TRBJ2-3, the complete variable domain reads GAGVSQSPSNKVTEKGKDVELRCDPISGHTALYWYRQSLGQGLEFLIYFQGNSAPDKSGLPSDRFSAERTGGSVSTLTIQRTQQEDSAVYLCASSLVHGGSGSTDTQYFGPGTRLTVL.

This chain uses TRBV20-1 with TRBJ1-2; possibly TRBD1 for D (5 bases). V lost 4 bases and J 4 bases, leaving 19 bases between the germline ends. The CDR3 runs 15 residues. Per the germline V gene, CDR1 is DFQATT and CDR2 is SNEGSKA (reference sequence). The CDR3 DNA follows: TGCAGTGCTAAGATCCAAACAGGACATCGCTATGGCTACACCTTC. It encodes CSAKIQTGHRYGYTF.

The chain uses TRBV5-1 and TRBJ2-5, with TRBD1 matching over 9 bases. V lost 4 bases to trimming and J lost 11 bases; unmatched junction nucleotides: 18. Germline CDR1 SGHRS, CDR2 YFSETQ. There are 16 residues in the CDR3. The CDR3 DNA reads as TGCGCCAGCAGCCAACCGGGGACAGGGCATCACAATGAGCAGTACTTC. Amino acids: CASSQPGTGHHNEQYF.

This chain links TRBV3-1 with TRBJ2-1; weak D call: TRBD2 (5 bases). The assigned J gene may be wrong: the sequence end matches TRBJ2-7 better. This CDR3 is built from 15 residues. Per the germline V gene, CDR1 is LGHDT and CDR2 is YNNKEL (reference sequence). The CDR3 spells CASSQRLAVYNEQYF. The CDR3, as DNA: TGTGCCAGCAGCCAAAGGCTAGCAGTGTACAATGAGCAGTACTTC.

The chain carries TRBV7-8 and TRBJ1-6; D unresolved. CDR3 length: 18 residues. Germline CDR1 SGHVS, CDR2 FQNEAQ. V lost 0 bases, J lost 7 bases, and 19 bases lay in between. CDR3 region: CASSLAFGPDWSNSPLHF. Written as DNA, the CDR3 is TGTGCCAGCAGCTTAGCCTTTGGACCGGACTGGTCGAATTCACCCCTCCACTTT. Full variable domain (missing parts from reference TRBV7-8 and TRBJ1-6): GAGVSQSPRYKVAKRGQDVALRCDPISGHVSLFWYQQALGQGPEFLTYFQNEAQLDKSGLPSDRFFAERPEGSVSTLKIQRTQQEDSAVYLCASSLAFGPDWSNSPLHFGNGTRLTVT.

The rearrangement joins TRBV30 to TRBJ2-5, with 8 bases lining up with TRBD2. Matching the DNA end better, TRBJ2-7 makes the J call doubtful. This CDR3 has 12 amino acids. The germline V gene has CDR1 GTSNPN and CDR2 SVGIG (reference sequence). CDR3 protein: CAWRGGGYEQYF. For the CDR3, the DNA is TGTGCCTGGAGGGGCGGGGGGTACGAGCAGTACTTC.

The chain has TRBV4-1 and TRBJ2-4; 10 bases match TRBD1. CDR3 length equals 16 residues. The germline gives CDR1 MGHRA, CDR2 YSYEKL. Trimming at V came to 3 bases and at J to 1 base, leaving 3 bases not matched to a gene. The CDR3 sequence: CASSHLGQGAKNIQYF. Here the CDR3 DNA reads TGCGCCAGCAGCCACCTGGGACAGGGGGCCAAAAACATTCAGTACTTC.

The rearrangement links TRBV18 to TRBJ2-4; 8 bases fit TRBD2. Unmatched junction bases numbered 14, after V lost 3 bases and J lost 13 bases. Germline assignment: CDR1 KGHSH and CDR2 LQKENI. CDR3 length: 15 amino acids. The CDR3 sequence is CASSPLGLANGEQYF. The CDR3, as DNA: TGTGCCAGCTCACCCCTCGGACTAGCCAATGGGGAGCAGTACTTC.